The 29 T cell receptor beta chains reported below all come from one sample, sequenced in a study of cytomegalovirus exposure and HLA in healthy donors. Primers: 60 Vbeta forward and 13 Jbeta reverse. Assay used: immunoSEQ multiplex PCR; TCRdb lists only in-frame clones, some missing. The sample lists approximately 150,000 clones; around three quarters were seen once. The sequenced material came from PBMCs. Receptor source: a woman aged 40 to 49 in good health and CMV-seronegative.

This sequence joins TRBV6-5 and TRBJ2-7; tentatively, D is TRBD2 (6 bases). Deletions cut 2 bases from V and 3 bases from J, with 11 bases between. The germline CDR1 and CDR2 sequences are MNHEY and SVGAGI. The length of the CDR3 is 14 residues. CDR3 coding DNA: TGTGCCAGCAGTTACGGGGACTCCCGCTACGAGCAGTACTTC. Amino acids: CASSYGDSRYEQYF.

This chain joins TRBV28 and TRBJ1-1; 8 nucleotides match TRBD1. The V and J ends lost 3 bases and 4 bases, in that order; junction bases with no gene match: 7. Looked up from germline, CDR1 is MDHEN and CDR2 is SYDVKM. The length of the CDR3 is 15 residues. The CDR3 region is CASSFGGTGGTEAFF. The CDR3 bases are TGTGCCAGCAGTTTCGGCGGAACAGGGGGCACTGAAGCTTTCTTT.

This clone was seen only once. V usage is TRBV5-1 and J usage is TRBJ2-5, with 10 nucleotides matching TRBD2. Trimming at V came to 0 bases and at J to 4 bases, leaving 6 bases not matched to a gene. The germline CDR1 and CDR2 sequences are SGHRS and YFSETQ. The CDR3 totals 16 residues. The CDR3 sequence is CASSLGTSGLGETQYF. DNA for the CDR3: TGCGCCAGCAGCTTGGGGACTAGCGGTTTAGGAGAGACCCAGTACTTC.

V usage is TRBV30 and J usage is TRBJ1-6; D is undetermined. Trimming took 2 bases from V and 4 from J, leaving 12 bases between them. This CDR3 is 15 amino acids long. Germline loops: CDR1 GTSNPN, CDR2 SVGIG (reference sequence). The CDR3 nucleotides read TGTGCCTGGAGTAAACCTGGACTGTATAATTCACCCCTCCACTTT. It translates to CAWSKPGLYNSPLHF.

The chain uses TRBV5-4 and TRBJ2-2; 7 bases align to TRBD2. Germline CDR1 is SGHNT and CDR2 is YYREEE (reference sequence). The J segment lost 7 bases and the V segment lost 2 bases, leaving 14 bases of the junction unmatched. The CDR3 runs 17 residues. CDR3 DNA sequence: TGTGCCAGCAGCTTTTTGAGGGGCGGGAGTATTGTCGGGGAGCTGTTTTTT. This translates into CASSFLRGGSIVGELFF.

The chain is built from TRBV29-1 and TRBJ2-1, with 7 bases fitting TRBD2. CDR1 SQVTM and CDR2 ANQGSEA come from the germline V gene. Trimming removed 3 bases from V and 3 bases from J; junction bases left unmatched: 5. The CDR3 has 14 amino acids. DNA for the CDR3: TGCAGCGTTGATAACCCTAGCGGCTACAATGAGCAGTTCTTC. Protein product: CSVDNPSGYNEQFF.

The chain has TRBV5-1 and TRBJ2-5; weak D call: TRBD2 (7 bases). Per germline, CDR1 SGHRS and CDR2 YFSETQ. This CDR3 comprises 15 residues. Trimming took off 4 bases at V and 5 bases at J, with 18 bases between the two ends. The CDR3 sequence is CASSPEGGTGETQYF. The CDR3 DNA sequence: TGCGCCAGCAGCCCCGAGGGGGGGACGGGGGAGACCCAGTACTTC.

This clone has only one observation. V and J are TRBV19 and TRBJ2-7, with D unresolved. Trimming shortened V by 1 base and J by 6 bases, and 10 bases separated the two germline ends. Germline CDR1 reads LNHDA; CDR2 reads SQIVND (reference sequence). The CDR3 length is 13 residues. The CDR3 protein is CASSIGAHREQYF. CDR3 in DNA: TGTGCCAGTAGTATAGGAGCCCATCGCGAGCAGTACTTC.

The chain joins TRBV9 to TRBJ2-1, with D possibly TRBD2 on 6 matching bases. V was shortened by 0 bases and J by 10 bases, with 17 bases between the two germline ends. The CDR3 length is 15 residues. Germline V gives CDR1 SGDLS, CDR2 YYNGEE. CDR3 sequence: CASSVDGEVDDEQFF. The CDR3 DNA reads TGTGCCAGCAGCGTAGATGGGGAGGTGGACGACGAGCAGTTCTTC. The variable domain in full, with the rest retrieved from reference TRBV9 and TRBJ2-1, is DSGVTQTPKHLITATGQRVTLRCSPRSGDLSVYWYQQSLDQGLQFLIQYYNGEERAKGNILERFSAQQFPDLHSELNLSSLELGDSALYFCASSVDGEVDDEQFFGPGTRLTVL.

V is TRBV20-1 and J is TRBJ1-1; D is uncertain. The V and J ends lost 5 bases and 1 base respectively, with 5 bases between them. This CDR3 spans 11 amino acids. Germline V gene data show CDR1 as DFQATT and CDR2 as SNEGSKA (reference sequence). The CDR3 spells CSALENTEAFF. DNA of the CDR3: TGCAGTGCTCTAGAGAACACTGAAGCTTTCTTT.

The DNA of the CDR3 is TGTGCCAGCAGTTCAGTAGATACGCAGTATTTT. This codes for CASSSVDTQYF. The chain employs TRBV2 and TRBJ2-3, with unresolved D. V was pared by 5 bases and J by 5 bases, with 5 bases between. Germline CDR1 is SNHLY and CDR2 is FYNNEI. CDR3 length: 11 amino acids.

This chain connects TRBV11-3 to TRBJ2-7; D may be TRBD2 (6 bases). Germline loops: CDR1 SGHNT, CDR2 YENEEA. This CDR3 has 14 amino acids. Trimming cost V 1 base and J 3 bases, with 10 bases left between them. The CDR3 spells CASSLVGGNYEQYF. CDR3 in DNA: TGTGCCAGCAGCTTAGTGGGGGGTAACTACGAGCAGTACTTC.

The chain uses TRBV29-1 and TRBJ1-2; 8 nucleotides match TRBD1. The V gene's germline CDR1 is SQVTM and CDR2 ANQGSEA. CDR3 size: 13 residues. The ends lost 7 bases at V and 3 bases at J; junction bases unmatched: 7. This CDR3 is CSASGGRDYGYTF. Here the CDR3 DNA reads TGCAGCGCCTCAGGGGGCCGGGACTATGGCTACACCTTC. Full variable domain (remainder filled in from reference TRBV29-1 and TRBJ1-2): SAVISQKPSRDICQRGTSLTIQCQVDSQVTMMFWYRQQPGQSLTLIATANQGSEATYESGFVIDKFPISRPNLTFSTLTVSNMSPEDSSIYLCSASGGRDYGYTFGSGTRLTVV.

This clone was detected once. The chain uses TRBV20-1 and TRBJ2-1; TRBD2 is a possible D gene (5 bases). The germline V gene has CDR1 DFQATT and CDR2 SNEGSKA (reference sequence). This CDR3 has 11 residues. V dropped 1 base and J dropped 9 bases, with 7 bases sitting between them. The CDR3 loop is CSARGSGEQFF. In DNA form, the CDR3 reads TGCAGTGCTAGAGGAAGCGGTGAGCAGTTCTTC.

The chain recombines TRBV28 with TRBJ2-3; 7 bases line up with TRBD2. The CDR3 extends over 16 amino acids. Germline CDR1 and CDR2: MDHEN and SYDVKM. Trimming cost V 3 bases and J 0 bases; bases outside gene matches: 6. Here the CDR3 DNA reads TGTGCCAGCAGTTTTGGGGCTAGCGGTAGCACAGATACGCAGTATTTT. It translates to CASSFGASGSTDTQYF.

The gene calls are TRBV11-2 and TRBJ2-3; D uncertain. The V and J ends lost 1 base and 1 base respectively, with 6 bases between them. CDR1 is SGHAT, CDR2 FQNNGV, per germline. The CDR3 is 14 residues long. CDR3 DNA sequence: TGTGCCAGCAGCTTAGTTGCGGGCACAGATACGCAGTATTTT. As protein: CASSLVAGTDTQYF.

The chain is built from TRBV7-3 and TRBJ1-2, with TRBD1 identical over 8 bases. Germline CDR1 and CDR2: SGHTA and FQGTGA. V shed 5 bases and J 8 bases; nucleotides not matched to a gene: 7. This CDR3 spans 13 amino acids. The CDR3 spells CASSPGQGRGYTF. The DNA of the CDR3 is TGTGCCAGCAGCCCCGGACAGGGCCGAGGCTACACCTTC. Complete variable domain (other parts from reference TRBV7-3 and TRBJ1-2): GAGVSQTPSNKVTEKGKYVELRCDPISGHTALYWYRQSLGQGPEFLIYFQGTGAADDSGLPNDRFFAVRPEGSVSTLKIQRTERGDSAVYLCASSPGQGRGYTFGSGTRLTVV.

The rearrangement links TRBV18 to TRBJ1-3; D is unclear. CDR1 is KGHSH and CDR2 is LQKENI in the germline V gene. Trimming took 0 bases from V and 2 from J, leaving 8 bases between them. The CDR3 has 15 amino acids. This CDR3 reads CASSPPSRTGNTIYF. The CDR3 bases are TGTGCCAGCTCACCACCCTCCAGAACTGGAAACACCATATATTTT. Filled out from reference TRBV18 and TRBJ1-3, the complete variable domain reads NAGVMQNPRHLVRRRGQEARLRCSPMKGHSHVYWYRQLPEEGLKFMVYLQKENIIDESGMPKERFSAEFPKEGPSILRIQQVVRGDSAAYFCASSPPSRTGNTIYFGEGSWLTVV.

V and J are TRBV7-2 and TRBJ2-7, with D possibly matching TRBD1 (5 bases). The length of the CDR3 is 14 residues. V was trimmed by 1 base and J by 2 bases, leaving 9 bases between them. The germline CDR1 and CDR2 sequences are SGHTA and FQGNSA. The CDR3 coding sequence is TGTGCCAGCAGCTTAGAAGGGGCCGCCTACGAGCAGTACTTC. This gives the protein CASSLEGAAYEQYF. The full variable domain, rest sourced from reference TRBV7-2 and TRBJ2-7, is GAGVSQSPSNKVTEKGKDVELRCDPISGHTALYWYRQSLGQGLEFLIYFQGNSAPDKSGLPSDRFSAERTGGSVSTLTIQRTQQEDSAVYLCASSLEGAAYEQYFGPGTRLTVT.

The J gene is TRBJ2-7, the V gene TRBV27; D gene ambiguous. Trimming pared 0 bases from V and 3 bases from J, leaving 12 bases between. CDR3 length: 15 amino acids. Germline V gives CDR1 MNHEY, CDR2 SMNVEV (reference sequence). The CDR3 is CASSLSRLDNYEQYF. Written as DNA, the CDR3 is TGTGCCAGCAGTTTATCGAGACTGGATAACTACGAGCAGTACTTC.

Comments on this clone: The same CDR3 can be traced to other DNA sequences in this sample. CDR3 in DNA: TGTGCCAGCAGCCCTGAGGGGGACGAGCAGTACTTC. The encoded protein is CASSPEGDEQYF. The chain is built from TRBV13 and TRBJ2-7; possible D gene TRBD1, 6 bases. CDR1 is PRHDT and CDR2 is FYEKMQ in the germline V gene (reference sequence). The CDR3 consists of 12 residues. V lost 5 bases to trimming and J lost 5 bases, with 10 bases between them.

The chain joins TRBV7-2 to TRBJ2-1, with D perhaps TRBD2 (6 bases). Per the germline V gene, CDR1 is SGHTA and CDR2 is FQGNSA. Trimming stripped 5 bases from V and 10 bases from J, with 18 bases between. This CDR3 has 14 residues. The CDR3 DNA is TGTGCCAGCAGCGCCCGGGCGGGGTTAGAGGAGCAGTTCTTC. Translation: CASSARAGLEEQFF.

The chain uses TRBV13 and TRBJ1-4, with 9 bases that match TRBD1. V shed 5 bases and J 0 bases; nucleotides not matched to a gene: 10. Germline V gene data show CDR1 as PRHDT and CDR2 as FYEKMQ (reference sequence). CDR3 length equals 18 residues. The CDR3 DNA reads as TGTGCCAGCAGCCGGGGACAGGGCGACTCCTCAACTAATGAAAAACTGTTTTTT. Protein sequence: CASSRGQGDSSTNEKLFF.

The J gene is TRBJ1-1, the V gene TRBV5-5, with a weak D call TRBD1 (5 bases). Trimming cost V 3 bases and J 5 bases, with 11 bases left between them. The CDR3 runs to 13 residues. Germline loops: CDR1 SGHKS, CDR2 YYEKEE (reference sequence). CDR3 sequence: CASSWGGRTEAFF. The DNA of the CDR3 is TGTGCCAGCAGCTGGGGGGGGAGGACTGAAGCTTTCTTT.

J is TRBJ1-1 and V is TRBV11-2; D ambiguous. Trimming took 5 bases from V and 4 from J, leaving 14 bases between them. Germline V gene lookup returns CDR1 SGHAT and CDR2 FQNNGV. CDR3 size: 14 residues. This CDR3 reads CASSMDFLSTEAFF. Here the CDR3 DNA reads TGTGCCAGCAGCATGGACTTCCTGTCCACTGAAGCTTTCTTT. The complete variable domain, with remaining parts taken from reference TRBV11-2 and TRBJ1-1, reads EAGVAQSPRYKIIEKRQSVAFWCNPISGHATLYWYQQILGQGPKLLIQFQNNGVVDDSQLPKDRFSAERLKGVDSTLKIQPAKLEDSAVYLCASSMDFLSTEAFFGQGTRLTVV.

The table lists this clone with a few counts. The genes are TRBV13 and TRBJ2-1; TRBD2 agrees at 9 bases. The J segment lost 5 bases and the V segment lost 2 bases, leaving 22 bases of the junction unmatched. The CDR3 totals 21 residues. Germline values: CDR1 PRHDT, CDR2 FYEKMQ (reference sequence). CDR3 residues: CASSLSKKVNLRREGNNEQFF. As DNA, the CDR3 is TGTGCCAGCAGCTTAAGTAAGAAGGTTAACTTGCGGCGGGAGGGAAACAATGAGCAGTTCTTC.

CDR3 DNA: TGTGCCAGCAGCTTACGCCAGGATGGCTACACCTTC. This encodes CASSLRQDGYTF. This chain joins TRBV13 and TRBJ1-2; D not certain. Germline CDR1 reads PRHDT; CDR2 reads FYEKMQ (reference sequence). This CDR3 spans 12 amino acids. Deletions cut 2 bases from V and 6 bases from J, with 7 bases between. Supplemented by reference TRBV13 and TRBJ1-2, the full variable domain reads AAGVIQSPRHLIKEKRETATLKCYPIPRHDTVYWYQQGPGQDPQFLISFYEKMQSDKGSIPDRFSAQQFSDYHSELNMSSLELGDSALYFCASSLRQDGYTFGSGTRLTVV.

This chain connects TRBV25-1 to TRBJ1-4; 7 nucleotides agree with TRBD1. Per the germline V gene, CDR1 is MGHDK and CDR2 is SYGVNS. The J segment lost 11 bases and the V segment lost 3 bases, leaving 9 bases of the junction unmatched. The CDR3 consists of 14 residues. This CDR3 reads CASSERTGAGKLFF. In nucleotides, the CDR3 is TGTGCCAGCAGTGAGAGGACAGGCGCTGGGAAACTGTTTTTT.

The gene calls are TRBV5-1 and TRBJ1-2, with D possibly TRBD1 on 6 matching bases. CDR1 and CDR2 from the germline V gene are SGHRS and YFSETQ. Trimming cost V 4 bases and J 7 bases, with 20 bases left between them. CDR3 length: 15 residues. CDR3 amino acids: CASSSGAGTSGGYTF. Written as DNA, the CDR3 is TGCGCCAGCAGCAGCGGAGCCGGGACAAGCGGTGGCTACACCTTC.